These T cell receptor beta chains were read from a single sample in a study of radiation and T cells in renal cell carcinoma. The repertoire was sequenced with immunoSEQ multiplex PCR; TCRdb's copy has only in-frame clones and lacks some. The table records around 70,000 clones, roughly 80% of them present only once. Here the sequenced sample was blood, taken from a patient whose treatment included radiotherapy and nephrectomy. The receptor source for this set is a man aged 60 to 69 with renal cell carcinoma. The CDR3 runs from the conserved cysteine through the conserved F or W. Fields, in order: D gene, V gene, J gene, CDR3 protein. D genes are given only for firm matches.

NA	TRBV19	TRBJ2-3	CASSSTGGVDTQYF
NA	TRBV19	TRBJ1-4	CASSMVTVGGGSGNEKLFF
TRBD2	TRBV28	TRBJ2-3	CASSLLVSSGTDTQYF
NA	TRBV10-1	TRBJ2-5	CASSESSRGETQYF
TRBD1	TRBV10-3	TRBJ1-5	CAIWTGAGNQPQHF
TRBD2	TRBV29-1	NA	CSGTTSGRTGEQYF
NA	TRBV10-1	TRBJ2-5	CAGSDPKDQETQYF
TRBD1	TRBV5-1	TRBJ2-3	CASSLDRGYTDTQYF
TRBD2	TRBV5-1	TRBJ2-7	CASSTSGTYEQYF
TRBD1	TRBV19	TRBJ1-1	CASNGQGLTEAFF
NA	TRBV4-1	TRBJ2-2	CASSQGNRDTGELFF
NA	TRBV9	TRBJ2-2	CASSVPSAFANTGELFF
NA	TRBV29-1	TRBJ2-5	CSVGHNQETQYF
TRBD2	TRBV5-4	TRBJ2-7	CASRELAGAPSYEQYF
TRBD2	TRBV7-2	TRBJ2-7	CASSLATSGLSTYEQYF
TRBD2	TRBV2	TRBJ2-7	CASSRTSGGYEQYF
NA	TRBV19	TRBJ1-5	CASGRDDYSNQPQHF
TRBD1	TRBV14	TRBJ1-4	CASSQTRTGVEKLFF
NA	TRBV4-1	TRBJ2-1	CASRDGRRNEQFF
NA	TRBV2	TRBJ2-2	CASHLWAAANTGELFF
NA	TRBV5-1	TRBJ1-2	CASSAQGGYTF
NA	TRBV5-1	TRBJ2-7	CASSLIQGTYEQYF
NA	TRBV5-1	TRBJ2-5	CASSNLEGPQETQYF
NA	TRBV10-3	TRBJ2-5	CAISVGEGETQYF
NA	TRBV28	TRBJ2-3	CASSPHRVRTDTQYF
NA	TRBV7-9	TRBJ2-5	CASSLGFWVEEETQYF
NA	TRBV7-2	TRBJ1-2	CASSLAWTGGGYTF
NA	TRBV5-4	TRBJ2-5	CASSLDRRGETQYF
TRBD2	TRBV28	TRBJ2-7	CASSTGAGGRYEQYF
NA	TRBV6-1	TRBJ2-2	CASRQGNTGELFF
NA	TRBV5-8	TRBJ1-5	CASSFLRGANQPQHF
NA	TRBV4-1	TRBJ2-1	CASSQGRQSSYNEQFF
NA	TRBV4-1	TRBJ2-7	CASSQDGISYEQYF
TRBD2	TRBV10-3	TRBJ2-7	CAISESTRLAADYEQYF
NA	TRBV7-3	TRBJ2-7	CASSLNRNDEQYF
NA	TRBV5-1	TRBJ2-1	CASSLGRDNEQFF
NA	TRBV4-2	TRBJ2-7	CASSQEQGYEQYF
TRBD1	TRBV6-6	TRBJ2-4	CASSPRDREGNIQYF
TRBD1	TRBV5-1	TRBJ2-3	CASSLNRGRGTDTQYF
NA	TRBV7-9	TRBJ2-2	CASSLNVLAPNTGELFF
TRBD1	TRBV5-1	TRBJ1-4	CASREGAPNEKLFF
TRBD1	TRBV7-8	TRBJ2-3	CASSLDRGTDTQYF
NA	TRBV5-4	TRBJ1-1	CASSLVGANTEAFF